This passage covers 23 T cell receptor beta chains from one sample sequenced in a study of cytomegalovirus exposure and HLA in healthy donors. Primers included in the PCR were 60 Vbeta and 13 Jbeta primers. Only in-frame clones appear in the TCRdb table, and some are missing; sequencing was by immunoSEQ multiplex PCR. The data hold 150,000 to 200,000 clones, with around four fifths observed a single time. The material sequenced was PBMCs. The receptors derive from a woman aged 50 to 65 in good health and CMV-seropositive.

The rearrangement uses TRBV29-1 and TRBJ2-3; no firm D call. V lost 3 bases and J 1 base, leaving 8 bases between the germline ends. The CDR3 consists of 13 residues. From germline, CDR1 is SQVTM and CDR2 ANQGSEA. This chain's CDR3 is CSVESRGTDTQYF. The CDR3, as DNA: TGCAGCGTTGAGTCTAGAGGCACAGATACGCAGTATTTT.

V gene TRBV5-4 combines with J gene TRBJ2-7; TRBD2 aligns across 9 bases. The CDR3 is 15 amino acids. Germline CDR1 SGHNT, CDR2 YYREEE (reference sequence). Losses at the gene ends were 3 bases for V and 2 bases for J; bases not matched to a gene: 6. The CDR3 bases are TGTGCCAGCAGCTCCGGCGGGGGGGGAGCCTACGAGCAGTACTTC. Translated, it gives CASSSGGGGAYEQYF.

The chain has TRBV7-9 and TRBJ2-1; D is undetermined. V lost 4 bases, J lost 4 bases, and 5 bases lay in between. This CDR3 spans 12 amino acids. CDR1 is SEHNR, CDR2 FQNEAQ, per germline (reference sequence). This chain's CDR3 is CASSYFYNEQFF. The CDR3 coding sequence is TGTGCCAGCAGCTACTTTTACAATGAGCAGTTCTTC.

V usage is TRBV19 and J usage is TRBJ1-2; TRBD1 matches at 7 bases. CDR3 length equals 17 residues. Germline lookup yields CDR1 LNHDA and CDR2 SQIVND (reference sequence). With V trimmed by 4 bases and J by 8 bases, 19 bases remained unmatched. CDR3 DNA sequence: TGTGCCAGTAGTAAGGGGGCACAAGAGACCATTTATCGGGGCTACACCTTC. It encodes CASSKGAQETIYRGYTF.

This rearrangement joins TRBV5-6 to TRBJ1-5; the match to TRBD1 covers 7 bases. This CDR3 is 17 amino acids long. Germline trimming cut 1 base from V and 0 bases from J; bases unmatched to any gene: 7. Germline-derived CDR1 and CDR2 are SGHDT and YYEEEE. The CDR3 loop is CASSLRAGGDSNQPQHF. The CDR3 region has the DNA TGTGCCAGCAGCTTGAGGGCAGGGGGTGATAGCAATCAGCCCCAGCATTTT.

This clone has only a few counts. The rearrangement links TRBV2 to TRBJ2-7; 12 nucleotides agree with TRBD2. The trim removed 6 bases at V and 2 bases at J, leaving 5 bases unmatched. The CDR3 consists of 15 residues. CDR1 SNHLY and CDR2 FYNNEI come from the germline V gene. The CDR3 spells CASSKTSGGPYEQYF. CDR3 DNA sequence: TGTGCCAGCAGCAAGACTAGCGGGGGTCCCTACGAGCAGTACTTC.

The rearrangement uses TRBV30 and TRBJ2-2; 10 positions agree with TRBD1. The J segment lost 6 bases and the V segment lost 1 base, leaving 11 bases of the junction unmatched. The CDR3 totals 17 residues. Germline assignment: CDR1 GTSNPN and CDR2 SVGIG (reference sequence). The CDR3 sequence: CAWSGGQGKGLAGELFF. DNA of the CDR3: TGTGCCTGGAGTGGGGGACAGGGGAAAGGTTTGGCCGGGGAGCTGTTTTTT.

The V call is TRBV2, the J call TRBJ1-2, with 8 nucleotides matching TRBD1. The CDR3 length is 14 residues. V was clipped by 6 bases and J by 4 bases; unmatched bases: 7. CDR1 is SNHLY and CDR2 is FYNNEI in the germline V gene. The CDR3 DNA reads as TGTGCCAGCAGCCTCACAGGGGGTGGCTATGGCTACACCTTC. Encoded protein: CASSLTGGGYGYTF.

This clone was observed once. The chain combines TRBV5-1 with TRBJ2-5; the match to TRBD2 covers 14 bases. CDR1 and CDR2 from the germline V gene are SGHRS and YFSETQ. Unmatched junction bases numbered 4, after V lost 4 bases and J lost 5 bases. CDR3 length: 15 residues. In DNA form, the CDR3 reads TGCGCCAGCAGCGCTGGACTAGCGGGGGGCGAGACCCAGTACTTC. Its protein product is CASSAGLAGGETQYF.

Only one count was recorded for this clone. The genes are TRBV7-9 and TRBJ2-1, with 10 bases matching TRBD2. The CDR3 has 15 residues. Germline assignment: CDR1 SEHNR and CDR2 FQNEAQ (reference sequence). V lost 5 bases and J lost 5; bases outside the gene matches: 6. The DNA of the CDR3 is TGTGCCAGCAGCCAGCGGGGGGGAGTGGACAATGAGCAGTTCTTC. It codes for CASSQRGGVDNEQFF.

On this clone itself: Other DNA sequences of this sample code for an identical CDR3. V usage is TRBV30 and J usage is TRBJ2-7; D remains unclear. The CDR3 covers 11 residues. Germline V gene data show CDR1 as GTSNPN and CDR2 as SVGIG (reference sequence). The V gene lost 0 bases and the J gene lost 4 bases, with 4 bases spanning the gap. As DNA, the CDR3 is TGTGCCTGGAGTGTTCGGTACGAGCAGTACTTC. This codes for CAWSVRYEQYF.

This clone has just one count. The same CDR3 is also encoded by other DNA sequences in this sample. The rearrangement joins TRBV5-1 to TRBJ2-3; the D is unclear. Germline lookup yields CDR1 SGHRS and CDR2 YFSETQ. V lost 0 bases and J lost 6, with 5 bases in between. This CDR3 has 12 amino acids. The CDR3 loop is CASSLAGDTQYF. The CDR3 nucleotides are TGCGCCAGCAGCTTGGCAGGCGATACGCAGTATTTT.

This chain uses TRBV11-1 with TRBJ1-6; 9 nucleotides match TRBD1. This CDR3 has 16 amino acids. Losses at the gene ends were 5 bases for V and 5 bases for J; bases not matched to a gene: 7. Germline V gene lookup returns CDR1 SGHAT and CDR2 FQDESV (reference sequence). The CDR3 loop is CASSRTGTGNNSPLHF. In DNA, the CDR3 is TGTGCCAGCAGCCGGACCGGGACAGGGAATAATTCACCCCTCCACTTT.

The gene calls are TRBV14 and TRBJ1-6, with D hard to call. Germline CDR1 reads SGHDN; CDR2 reads FVKESK. The CDR3 loop spans 15 amino acids. The V end was cut by 0 bases, the J end by 6 bases, with 9 bases between. The CDR3 bases are TGTGCCAGCAGCCAAGATTTGGGCTCTAATTCACCCCTCCACTTT. This sequence encodes CASSQDLGSNSPLHF.

This chain joins TRBV6-1 and TRBJ2-5; the D gene is possibly TRBD1 (5 bases). V lost 2 bases and J 1 base, leaving 5 bases between the germline ends. The germline gives CDR1 MNHNS, CDR2 SASEGT. The CDR3 spans 13 residues. The CDR3 sequence is CASSEQGQETQYF. As DNA, the CDR3 is TGTGCCAGCAGTGAACAGGGCCAAGAGACCCAGTACTTC.

This chain connects TRBV7-3 to TRBJ2-5, with 12 bases lining up with TRBD2. The V gene end was trimmed by 5 bases and the J gene end by 5 bases; junction bases not matched to a gene: 15. This CDR3 is 18 amino acids long. Per germline, CDR1 SGHTA and CDR2 FQGTGA. DNA for the CDR3: TGTGCCAGCAGCCCCGGCCCCACTAGCGGGGGGTTAAAGGAGACCCAGTACTTC. Amino acid sequence: CASSPGPTSGGLKETQYF.

The chain uses TRBV4-1 and TRBJ1-6; D gene unclear. The CDR3 loop spans 15 amino acids. The germline gives CDR1 MGHRA, CDR2 YSYEKL. V gave up 4 bases and J gave up 5 bases, with 12 bases separating them. CDR3 loop: CASSLRGMNNSPLHF. As DNA, the CDR3 is TGCGCCAGCAGCCTCCGAGGGATGAATAATTCACCCCTCCACTTT.

The V gene is TRBV6-5, the J gene TRBJ1-4; 7 bases align to TRBD1. V shed 5 bases, J shed 8 bases, and the junction held 8 bases outside the gene matches. The CDR3 is 14 amino acids. Germline CDR1 and CDR2: MNHEY and SVGAGI. CDR3 protein: CASSVPGQREKLFF. The CDR3 bases are TGTGCCAGCAGTGTACCGGGACAGCGAGAAAAACTGTTTTTT.

The V gene is TRBV13, the J gene TRBJ2-3; D call uncertain. Trimming took off 8 bases at V and 0 bases at J, with 9 bases between the two ends. The germline CDR1 and CDR2 sequences are PRHDT and FYEKMQ (reference sequence). The CDR3 extends over 13 amino acids. In nucleotides, the CDR3 is TGTGCCAGCTACCTATTTAGCACAGATACGCAGTATTTT. Translation gives CASYLFSTDTQYF.

In this sample, this clone turned up a few times. In DNA form, the CDR3 reads TGTGCCAGCAGCTTAGTGGCCGCGGGGGGGCGGAATGAGCAGTTCTTC. Encoded protein: CASSLVAAGGRNEQFF. The chain carries TRBV7-6 and TRBJ2-1; TRBD2 matches at 9 bases. The CDR3 spans 16 residues. J was trimmed by 7 bases and V by 1 base; bases with no gene match: 8. Germline CDR1 reads SGHVS; CDR2 reads FNYEAQ.

The chain has TRBV6-1 and TRBJ2-5; no reliable D call. The last part of the DNA fits TRBJ2-7 better; the J call may be wrong. CDR1 and CDR2 (germline): MNHNS, SASEGT. This CDR3 is 15 amino acids long. CDR3 nucleotides: TGTGCCAGCAGTGAAGCGCCCGCAGCGCCCTACGAGCAGTACTTC. Its protein product is CASSEAPAAPYEQYF.

The chain has TRBV19 and TRBJ1-1; 12 bases map to TRBD1. Germline CDR1 and CDR2: LNHDA and SQIVND (reference sequence). After removal of 6 bases from V and 4 bases from J, the junction contained 9 bases not matched to a gene. The length of the CDR3 is 16 residues. CDR3 nucleotides: TGTGCCAGTAGGGTCGGGACAGGGGGCGGGGGCACTGAAGCTTTCTTT. Encoded protein: CASRVGTGGGGTEAFF.

This clone is a singleton in its sample. V gene TRBV29-1 combines with J gene TRBJ1-2, with a possible D match to TRBD1 (6 bases). This CDR3 has 13 amino acids. CDR1 SQVTM and CDR2 ANQGSEA come from the germline V gene. Trimming removed 4 bases at V and 4 bases at J, with 13 bases between. CDR3 bases: TGCAGCGTTGTACAGGGTCTAACCTATGGCTACACCTTC. Its protein is CSVVQGLTYGYTF.